What follows are 13 T cell receptor beta chains derived from one specimen sequenced in a study of blood T cell repertoires in COVID-19. Using immunoSEQ multiplex PCR, the repertoire was profiled, and TCRdb retains in-frame clones only, with some absent. Of tens of thousands of clones in the sample, roughly 90% were seen once. The sample consisted of peripheral blood. These receptors came from a human donor in a cohort sampled during active COVID-19.

The V call is TRBV4-1, the J call TRBJ1-1; tentatively, D is TRBD1 (5 bases). V lost 0 bases and J lost 4, with 15 bases in between. Germline CDR1 reads MGHRA; CDR2 reads YSYEKL. The CDR3 covers 16 residues. The CDR3 protein is CASSQDKRQGGTEAFF. For the CDR3, the DNA is TGCGCCAGCAGCCAAGATAAAAGGCAGGGTGGCACTGAAGCTTTCTTT.

This clone has only a few counts. The chain links TRBV5-4 to TRBJ2-5; 13 bases line up with TRBD2. The CDR3 is 15 amino acids. Losses at the gene ends were 5 bases for V and 5 bases for J; bases not matched to a gene: 6. Germline lookup yields CDR1 SGHNT and CDR2 YYREEE (reference sequence). CDR3 coding DNA: TGTGCCAGCAGGATTGGGACTAGCGGGGTGGAGACCCAGTACTTC. Translating it yields CASRIGTSGVETQYF.

The rearrangement uses TRBV6-1 and TRBJ2-7; TRBD1 matches 7 bases. CDR1 MNHNS and CDR2 SASEGT come from the germline V gene. V gave up 2 bases and J gave up 4 bases; unmatched junction bases: 8. CDR3 length equals 15 residues. CDR3 sequence: CASSEFGQGEYEQYF. CDR3 in DNA: TGTGCCAGCAGTGAATTCGGGCAGGGGGAATACGAGCAGTACTTC.

The V gene is TRBV18, the J gene TRBJ1-2, with 7 positions matching TRBD1. Germline CDR1 reads KGHSH; CDR2 reads LQKENI. The V segment lost 5 bases and the J segment 1 base; nucleotides outside the gene matches: 13. The CDR3 is 17 residues long. CDR3 nucleotide sequence: TGTGCCAGCTCATCAAGACAGGGAGGCCCCTTTAACTATGGCTACACCTTC. This gives the protein CASSSRQGGPFNYGYTF.

V gene TRBV7-9 combines with J gene TRBJ2-1; no firm D call. V lost 5 bases to trimming and J lost 8 bases, with 10 bases between them. The CDR3 totals 12 residues. CDR1 and CDR2 from the germline V gene are SEHNR and FQNEAQ (reference sequence). The CDR3 protein is CASSRDTYEQFF. The CDR3 coding sequence is TGTGCCAGCAGCAGAGACACCTATGAGCAGTTCTTC.

The chain employs TRBV14 and TRBJ2-7; TRBD1 matches at 7 bases. Germline V gives CDR1 SGHDN, CDR2 FVKESK. The CDR3 totals 14 residues. V dropped 2 bases and J dropped 3; count of bases not matched to a gene: 4. The CDR3 sequence: CASSQLQGFYEQYF. DNA of the CDR3: TGTGCCAGCAGCCAATTACAGGGGTTCTACGAGCAGTACTTC.

This clone showed up just once. The chain couples TRBV7-2 to TRBJ2-7; D is possibly TRBD1 (6 bases). This CDR3 has 14 amino acids. Trimming shortened V by 4 bases and J by 6 bases, and 16 bases separated the two germline ends. Germline V gives CDR1 SGHTA, CDR2 FQGNSA. Here the CDR3 reads CASSSGQWASEQYF. CDR3 sequence (DNA): TGTGCCAGCAGCTCCGGACAGTGGGCAAGCGAGCAGTACTTC.

The chain carries TRBV18 and TRBJ1-2; 8 bases fit TRBD1. The ends lost 6 bases at V and 4 bases at J; junction bases unmatched: 13. The CDR3 contains 16 residues. Germline lookup yields CDR1 KGHSH and CDR2 LQKENI. In DNA, the CDR3 is TGTGCCAGCTCCCCCGGACAGGGAGATAAGGGCTATGGCTACACCTTC. The encoded protein is CASSPGQGDKGYGYTF.

This rearrangement joins TRBV19 to TRBJ1-3, with 9 bases that match TRBD1. This CDR3 is built from 18 residues. Germline loops: CDR1 LNHDA, CDR2 SQIVND (reference sequence). With 6 bases clipped from V and 3 bases from J, the junction kept 15 bases outside the gene matches. CDR3 DNA sequence: TGTGCCAGTAGCCGAAACCGGGACAGGGCTATGGATGGAAACACCATATATTTT. It yields the protein CASSRNRDRAMDGNTIYF. Together with reference TRBV19 and TRBJ1-3, the CDR3 gives the full variable domain: DGGITQSPKYLFRKEGQNVTLSCEQNLNHDAMYWYRQDPGQGLRLIYYSQIVNDFQKGDIAEGYSVSREKKESFPLTVTSAQKNPTAFYLCASSRNRDRAMDGNTIYFGEGSWLTVV.

The chain is built from TRBV3-1 (or the pseudogene TRBV3-2) and TRBJ2-1; tentative D call: TRBD2 (7 bases). From germline, CDR1 is LGHDT and CDR2 YNNKEL (reference sequence). V was clipped by 0 bases and J by 0 bases, with 15 bases between them. The CDR3 is 18 amino acids. The DNA for the CDR3 is TGTGCCAGCAGCCAAGAAGGGGGGGGCTCCTTCTCCTACAATGAGCAGTTCTTC. Translation: CASSQEGGGSFSYNEQFF.

This chain uses TRBV9 with TRBJ2-7, with 7 positions matching TRBD1. CDR3 length: 15 residues. J gave up 5 bases and V 0 bases, and 8 bases lay outside the gene matches. Germline V CDR1 and CDR2: SGDLS, YYNGEE. CDR3 amino acids: CASSVGADRAHEQYF. For the CDR3, the DNA is TGTGCCAGCAGCGTAGGAGCAGACAGGGCCCACGAGCAGTACTTC.

This clone was observed a single time. The chain recombines TRBV6-6 with TRBJ1-4; TRBD1 is a possible D gene (6 bases). There are 16 residues in the CDR3. Germline CDR1 and CDR2: MNHNY and SVGAGI (reference sequence). Trimming pared 2 bases from V and 4 bases from J, leaving 14 bases between. CDR3: CASSYPPGELNEKLFF. In DNA form, the CDR3 reads TGTGCCAGCAGTTACCCACCAGGGGAACTTAATGAAAAACTGTTTTTT.

The chain has TRBV9 and TRBJ2-5, with 10 bases that match TRBD1. J lost 1 base, V lost 3 bases, and 6 bases had no gene match. The CDR3 sequence is 16 residues long. Germline loops: CDR1 SGDLS, CDR2 YYNGEE. CDR3: CASSAGQGGFQETQYF. CDR3 sequence (DNA): TGTGCCAGCAGCGCCGGACAGGGGGGTTTCCAAGAGACCCAGTACTTC.